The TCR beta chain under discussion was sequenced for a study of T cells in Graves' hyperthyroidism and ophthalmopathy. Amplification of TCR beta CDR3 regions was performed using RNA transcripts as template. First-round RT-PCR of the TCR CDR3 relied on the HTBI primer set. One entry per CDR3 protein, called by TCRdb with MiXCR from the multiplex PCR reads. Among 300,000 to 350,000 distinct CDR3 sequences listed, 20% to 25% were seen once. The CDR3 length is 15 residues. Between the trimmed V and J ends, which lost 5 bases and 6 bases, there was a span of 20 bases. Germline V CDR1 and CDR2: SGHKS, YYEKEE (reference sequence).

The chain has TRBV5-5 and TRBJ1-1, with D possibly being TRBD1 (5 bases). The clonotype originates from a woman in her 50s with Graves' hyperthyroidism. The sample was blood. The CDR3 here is CASRPRDGVRAEAFF. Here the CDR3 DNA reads TGTGCCAGCAGGCCTCGGGACGGCGTTCGGGCTGAAGCTTTCTTT.